This TCR beta chain was captured by sequencing in a study of T-cell reconstitution after alpha-beta-depleted transplantation in children. CDR3 length: 15 amino acids. The V segment lost 6 bases and the J segment 4 bases; nucleotides outside the gene matches: 8. Germline assignment: CDR1 MNHNS and CDR2 SASEGT. This clonotype has just one count. Preparing the TCRbeta library involved the use of unique molecular identifiers. Via MiXCR, TCRdb re-called the PCR reads, giving one row per CDR3 protein. The table lists approximately 250,000 distinct CDR3 sequences, about 25% of them singletons. The sequences come from PBMCs, collected before TCRalphabeta/CD19-depleted stem cell transplant. J is TRBJ2-7 and V is TRBV6-1; TRBD2 matches 11 bases. The source of this sequence is a girl aged 2-10 years with Fanconi anemia, due to receive a stem cell transplant. Here the CDR3 DNA reads TGTGCCAGCAGCCCTAGCGGGGGGCATTATTACGAGCAGTACTTC. It is translated as CASSPSGGHYYEQYF.